These 31 T cell receptor beta chains came from one sample sequenced in a study of cytomegalovirus exposure and HLA in healthy donors. Amplification used 60 Vbeta primers and 13 Jbeta primers. The repertoire was sequenced with immunoSEQ multiplex PCR; TCRdb's copy has only in-frame clones and lacks some. The data hold about 130,000 clones, with around 80% observed a single time. The specimen was PBMCs. The receptors come from a woman aged 50 to 60 in good health and CMV-seronegative.

The V and J genes are TRBV28 and TRBJ1-5, with unresolved D. Germline CDR1 is MDHEN and CDR2 is SYDVKM. CDR3 length: 12 residues. V gave up 4 bases and J gave up 2 bases, with 3 bases separating them. The CDR3 region has the DNA TGTGCCAGCAGTTCTGGCAATCAGCCCCAGCATTTT. Translated: CASSSGNQPQHF.

This clone has more than one count but fewer than ten. This sequence joins TRBV4-2 and TRBJ1-1; D is uncertain. Germline CDR1 LGHNA, CDR2 YNFKEQ. The CDR3 has 15 residues. Trimming removed 1 base at V and 0 bases at J, with 9 bases between. CDR3 in amino acids: CASSQVEAVNTEAFF. CDR3 nucleotide sequence: TGTGCCAGCAGCCAAGTTGAGGCGGTGAACACTGAAGCTTTCTTT.

This clone has only one observation. V is TRBV23-1 and J is TRBJ2-1; TRBD2 matches 13 bases. TRBV23-1 is treated as an ORF (open reading frame) with a function not yet certain. V shed 2 bases and J 0 bases; nucleotides not matched to a gene: 4. The CDR3 loop spans 18 amino acids. Here the CDR3 DNA reads TGCGCCAGCAGTCAACCGTGGACTAGCGGGAGCTCCTACAATGAGCAGTTCTTC. This translates into CASSQPWTSGSSYNEQFF.

This clone was picked up one time. V gene TRBV5-1 combines with J gene TRBJ2-7; 9 nucleotides line up with TRBD1. CDR1 and CDR2 from the germline V gene are SGHRS and YFSETQ. This CDR3 is 14 amino acids long. V dropped 4 bases and J dropped 7; count of bases not matched to a gene: 9. The CDR3 coding sequence is TGCGCCAGCAGCCCGGGACAGGGCACCCCGGAGCAGTACTTC. Its protein product is CASSPGQGTPEQYF. The full variable domain, in which reference TRBV5-1 and TRBJ2-7 provide the parts outside the CDR3, is KAGVTQTPRYLIKTRGQQVTLSCSPISGHRSVSWYQQTPGQGLQFLFEYFSETQRNKGNFPGRFSGRQFSNSRSEMNVSTLELGDSALYLCASSPGQGTPEQYFGPGTRLTVT.

A remark on this clone: The same CDR3 is also encoded by other DNA sequences in this sample. The chain couples TRBV19 to TRBJ2-1; TRBD1 aligns across 8 bases. The length of the CDR3 is 15 residues. Trimming took 3 bases from V and 0 from J; bases not matched to a gene: 1. Germline loops: CDR1 LNHDA, CDR2 SQIVND (reference sequence). The DNA for the CDR3 is TGTGCCAGTAGTATTGGACAGGGCTCCTACAATGAGCAGTTCTTC. Translating gives CASSIGQGSYNEQFF.

This chain links TRBV4-3 with TRBJ1-1; 7 bases agree with TRBD1. The CDR3 totals 15 residues. V trimming: 9 bases; J trimming: 0 bases; junction bases outside the gene matches: 10. Germline CDR1 is LGHNA and CDR2 is YSLEER. CDR3 in DNA: TGCGCCAGTAACAACGCGGGACAGTTGAACACTGAAGCTTTCTTT. This sequence encodes CASNNAGQLNTEAFF.

Points on this clone: The germline gene is not matched at one end of the junction; a read error may be the cause. The chain couples TRBV7-9 to TRBJ2-7; 8 positions match TRBD1. CDR3 length: 14 amino acids. Germline V gene sequence: CDR1 SEHNR, CDR2 FQNEAQ (reference sequence). The CDR3 region is CSSSPRQGTYEQYF. In DNA form, the CDR3 reads TGTTCCAGCAGCCCCCGACAGGGGACCTACGAGCAGTACTTC.

The V gene is TRBV19, the J gene TRBJ1-1; 8 positions agree with TRBD1. The ends lost 4 bases at V and 4 bases at J; junction bases unmatched: 5. There are 14 residues in the CDR3. The germline gives CDR1 LNHDA, CDR2 SQIVND (reference sequence). This CDR3 reads CASSNRQGPTEAFF. The DNA for the CDR3 is TGTGCCAGTAGTAACCGACAGGGGCCCACTGAAGCTTTCTTT.

The chain joins TRBV4-2 to TRBJ1-2, with 9 bases lining up with TRBD1. Germline V gene data show CDR1 as LGHNA and CDR2 as YNFKEQ. The trim removed 0 bases at V and 0 bases at J, leaving 2 bases unmatched. The CDR3 contains 16 residues. This CDR3 reads CASSQEGQGPNYGYTF. As DNA, the CDR3 is TGTGCCAGCAGCCAAGAGGGACAGGGTCCTAACTATGGCTACACCTTC.

The V call is TRBV19, the J call TRBJ2-7; 8 bases are a match to TRBD2. Germline V gene lookup returns CDR1 LNHDA and CDR2 SQIVND (reference sequence). The junction had 3 bases not matched to a gene; V was cut back by 5 bases and J by 0 bases. The length of the CDR3 is 14 residues. This CDR3 is CASSSSGFSYEQYF. The CDR3 DNA reads TGTGCCAGTAGTTCTAGCGGGTTCTCCTACGAGCAGTACTTC.

This clone was detected a few times. The V gene is TRBV20-1, the J gene TRBJ2-5; unclear D gene. V was shortened by 5 bases and J by 5 bases, with 6 bases between the two germline ends. Germline CDR1 reads DFQATT; CDR2 reads SNEGSKA (reference sequence). The CDR3 loop spans 10 amino acids. The CDR3 DNA reads as TGCAGTGCTGGAGCGGAGACCCAGTACTTC. It specifies CSAGAETQYF.

In the case of this clone: Other DNA sequences in the same sample also yield this CDR3. The genes are TRBV15 and TRBJ2-1, with TRBD2 matching over 7 bases. The CDR3 runs 14 residues. Trimming removed 3 bases from V and 5 bases from J; junction bases left unmatched: 4. The germline V gene encodes CDR1 LNHNV and CDR2 YYDKDF (reference sequence). CDR3 in DNA: TGTGCCACCAGCAGGGCTAGCGGTGACAATGAGCAGTTCTTC. This translates into CATSRASGDNEQFF.

This chain joins TRBV19 and TRBJ2-5; D gene uncertain. The CDR3 runs 14 residues. V was pared by 3 bases and J by 5 bases, with 13 bases between. Germline CDR1 LNHDA, CDR2 SQIVND (reference sequence). This CDR3 reads CASSITGSGETQYF. CDR3 DNA: TGTGCCAGTAGTATCACTGGGTCCGGGGAGACCCAGTACTTC.

This chain links TRBV4-1 with TRBJ2-7; 8 bases align to TRBD1. The CDR3 is 17 residues long. Germline V gene data show CDR1 as MGHRA and CDR2 as YSYEKL. The ends lost 1 base at V and 1 base at J; junction bases unmatched: 9. CDR3 nucleotides: TGCGCCAGCAGCCAAGGCCGGACAGGGTGGGTGTCCTACGAGCAGTACTTC. It specifies CASSQGRTGWVSYEQYF.

There are a few counts of this clone. The rearrangement joins TRBV19 to TRBJ2-7, with TRBD1 matching over 8 bases. This CDR3 is 13 amino acids long. Per germline, CDR1 LNHDA and CDR2 SQIVND (reference sequence). Trimming took 3 bases from V and 5 from J; bases not matched to a gene: 3. The DNA for the CDR3 is TGTGCCAGTAGTATCCGACAGGGGAACGAGCAGTACGTC. Amino acids: CASSIRQGNEQYV.

This chain connects TRBV11-2 to TRBJ2-3; 9 nucleotides agree with TRBD2. The CDR3 has 16 residues. Trimming removed 4 bases from V and 6 bases from J; junction bases left unmatched: 11. The germline V gene encodes CDR1 SGHAT and CDR2 FQNNGV. The CDR3 loop is CASSSGLAPGEDTQYF. The CDR3 coding sequence is TGTGCCAGCAGCTCCGGACTAGCGCCAGGGGAGGATACGCAGTATTTT.

The chain carries TRBV9 and TRBJ1-1; D is possibly TRBD1 (5 bases). CDR1 is SGDLS and CDR2 is YYNGEE in the germline V gene. CDR3 length equals 13 residues. V gave up 3 bases and J gave up 11 bases, with 17 bases separating them. The CDR3 protein is CASSARDSGRAFF. In DNA form, the CDR3 reads TGTGCCAGCAGCGCGCGGGACTCCGGTAGGGCTTTCTTT.

This chain links TRBV29-1 with TRBJ2-7, with D possibly being TRBD1 (5 bases). The ends were cut back, 6 bases at V and 2 bases at J, with 17 bases in the middle. Germline lookup yields CDR1 SQVTM and CDR2 ANQGSEA. This CDR3 is built from 14 residues. The CDR3 coding sequence is TGCAGCGTGTTGAAGGTTCAGGGCACCTACGAGCAGTACTTC. Translated: CSVLKVQGTYEQYF.

The chain joins TRBV21-1 to TRBJ1-1; TRBD1 is the table's D call and was not checked against the DNA. TRBV21-1 is assigned pseudogene status. This CDR3 region has 14 residues. Here the CDR3 reads CASSRHVTATEAFF. The CDR3 nucleotides read TGTGCCAGCAGCAGACACGTCACGGCCACTGAAGCTTTCTTT.

This chain joins TRBV19 and TRBJ2-1, with 10 bases lining up with TRBD2. The CDR3 consists of 17 residues. The V and J ends lost 1 base and 13 bases, in that order; junction bases with no gene match: 16. The germline CDR1 and CDR2 sequences are LNHDA and SQIVND (reference sequence). The CDR3 nucleotides are TGTGCCAGTAGTATAGGGACTAGCGGCCCTACAATGAGGGACCAGTTCTTC. Translated: CASSIGTSGPTMRDQFF. Looking up the rest from reference TRBV19 and TRBJ2-1 gives the full variable domain: DGGITQSPKYLFRKEGQNVTLSCEQNLNHDAMYWYRQDPGQGLRLIYYSQIVNDFQKGDIAEGYSVSREKKESFPLTVTSAQKNPTAFYLCASSIGTSGPTMRDQFFGPGTRLTVL.

This clone was seen just once. J is TRBJ1-2 and V is TRBV6-5; no clear D. The CDR3 contains 14 residues. The V end lost 6 bases, the J end lost 2 bases, and 13 bases lay between the germline ends. Per germline, CDR1 MNHEY and CDR2 SVGAGI. CDR3 nucleotide sequence: TGTGCCAGCAGCCAACGGTCGCAAAACTATGGCTACACCTTC. Its translation is CASSQRSQNYGYTF.

The rearrangement links TRBV28 to TRBJ2-3; 9 bases are a match to TRBD2. The CDR3 loop spans 14 amino acids. Germline trimming cut 6 bases from V and 5 bases from J; bases unmatched to any gene: 6. Germline V gene data show CDR1 as MDHEN and CDR2 as SYDVKM. The CDR3 DNA sequence: TGTGCCAGCAGCTTTAGCGGGAGCCGAGATACGCAGTATTTT. It specifies CASSFSGSRDTQYF.

The table lists this clone with a few counts. The rearrangement joins TRBV7-8 to TRBJ2-1; D may be TRBD2 (6 bases). V lost 6 bases and J lost 6, with 15 bases in between. Germline CDR1 and CDR2: SGHVS and FQNEAQ. The CDR3 is made up of 14 amino acids. DNA of the CDR3: TGTGCCAGCAGACAAGGGAGGCTAACCAATGAGCAGTTCTTC. Residues: CASRQGRLTNEQFF.

The chain links TRBV5-1 to TRBJ2-2, with a possible D match to TRBD2 (6 bases). The germline V gene encodes CDR1 SGHRS and CDR2 YFSETQ. V was trimmed by 5 bases and J by 4 bases, leaving 15 bases between them. This CDR3 has 15 amino acids. The CDR3 DNA reads TGCGCCAGCAGGGGCCCGGGACTTCGCACCGGGGAGCTGTTTTTT. Protein sequence: CASRGPGLRTGELFF.

This CDR3 is CATSSRQGRGTDTQYF. As DNA, the CDR3 is TGTGCCACCAGCAGTAGACAGGGCAGGGGCACAGATACGCAGTATTTT. The gene calls are TRBV15 and TRBJ2-3; 7 bases agree with TRBD1. This CDR3 has 16 residues. The V gene end was trimmed by 3 bases and the J gene end by 1 base; junction bases not matched to a gene: 7. In germline, CDR1 is LNHNV, CDR2 YYDKDF (reference sequence).

This clone appeared once. This chain joins TRBV9 and TRBJ2-2; 10 nucleotides agree with TRBD2. Germline CDR1 and CDR2: SGDLS and YYNGEE. The CDR3 sequence is 16 residues long. With 3 bases clipped from V and 4 bases from J, the junction kept 6 bases outside the gene matches. The CDR3 spells CASSGLAGDITGELFF. The CDR3 DNA reads as TGTGCCAGCAGCGGCCTAGCGGGAGATATCACCGGGGAGCTGTTTTTT.

The chain is built from TRBV11-3 and TRBJ2-3; perhaps TRBD1 as D (5 bases). The ends were cut back, 5 bases at V and 4 bases at J, with 22 bases in the middle. The germline CDR1 and CDR2 sequences are SGHNT and YENEEA. CDR3 size: 17 residues. CDR3 in amino acids: CASSPRTLDFRADTQYF. The CDR3, as DNA: TGTGCCAGCAGCCCGAGAACTCTAGACTTCAGGGCAGATACGCAGTATTTT.

The rearrangement links TRBV4-3 to TRBJ2-6, with D possibly matching TRBD1 (6 bases). The CDR3 length is 16 residues. Germline loops: CDR1 LGHNA, CDR2 YSLEER. V was pared by 4 bases and J by 1 base, with 11 bases between. This CDR3 is CASSPDRSSGANVLTF. The CDR3 coding sequence is TGCGCCAGCAGCCCCGACAGGAGTTCTGGGGCCAACGTCCTGACTTTC.

V gene TRBV7-9 combines with J gene TRBJ1-4; 8 bases agree with TRBD1. Trimming took 2 bases from V and 2 from J; bases not matched to a gene: 1. The CDR3 is made up of 15 amino acids. Per germline, CDR1 SEHNR and CDR2 FQNEAQ (reference sequence). This CDR3 reads CASSLRDRTNEKLFF. The DNA for the CDR3 is TGTGCCAGCAGCTTACGGGACAGGACTAATGAAAAACTGTTTTTT.

This chain connects TRBV27 to TRBJ2-2; D not certain. Germline values: CDR1 MNHEY, CDR2 SMNVEV (reference sequence). V dropped 5 bases and J dropped 7 bases, with 23 bases sitting between them. The CDR3 contains 17 residues. This CDR3 reads CASSPRLTHPRLGELFF. As DNA, the CDR3 is TGTGCCAGCAGTCCGAGACTCACTCACCCTAGACTCGGGGAGCTGTTTTTT.

The gene calls are TRBV9 and TRBJ2-7; perhaps TRBD2 as D (5 bases). V was shortened by 0 bases and J by 5 bases, with 9 bases between the two germline ends. The CDR3 has 13 residues. CDR1 is SGDLS, CDR2 YYNGEE, per germline. This chain's CDR3 is CASSVVGADEQYF. The CDR3 bases are TGTGCCAGCAGCGTAGTGGGAGCGGACGAGCAGTACTTC. The whole variable domain, remainder taken from reference TRBV9 and TRBJ2-7, is DSGVTQTPKHLITATGQRVTLRCSPRSGDLSVYWYQQSLDQGLQFLIQYYNGEERAKGNILERFSAQQFPDLHSELNLSSLELGDSALYFCASSVVGADEQYFGPGTRLTVT.